This is a list of T cell receptor beta chains from one sample in a study of cytomegalovirus exposure and HLA in healthy donors. TCRdb keeps only in-frame clones here, not all; method: immunoSEQ multiplex PCR. The sample records around 150,000 clones, roughly 80% being singletons. Sequences were obtained from PBMCs. These TCRs come from a human donor in good health. Each CDR3 is given with its conserved first and last residue. A D gene is named only where the DNA matches it firmly. Expanded clones are given a class, and other clones once, few, many or no size at all.

abundance	j_gene	d_gene	v_gene	CDR3aa	CDR3nt
few	TRBJ2-7	TRBD1	TRBV4-1	CASSQGDGTGVGEQYF	TGCGCCAGCAGCCAAGGCGACGGGACAGGGGTGGGGGAGCAGTACTTC
NA	TRBJ1-2	NA	TRBV10-2	CASSGTENYGYTF	TGCGCCAGCAGTGGAACGGAGAACTATGGCTACACCTTC
few	TRBJ2-3	TRBD2	TRBV9	CASSGSSGGASDTQYF	TGTGCCAGCAGCGGATCTAGCGGGGGGGCCTCAGATACGCAGTATTTT
NA	TRBJ1-1	NA	TRBV5-1	CASSPPGGDTEAFF	TGCGCCAGCAGCCCGCCGGGAGGGGACACTGAAGCTTTCTTT
NA	TRBJ1-2	NA	TRBV11-2	CASSLGGRAFGYTF	TGTGCCAGCAGCTTAGGTGGCAGGGCGTTCGGCTACACCTTC
NA	TRBJ2-3	NA	TRBV5-8	CASSWEWDTQYF	TGTGCCAGCAGCTGGGAGTGGGATACGCAGTATTTT
NA	TRBJ1-2	NA	TRBV7-2	CASSLSMGQGYGYTF	TGTGCCAGCAGCTTATCGATGGGGCAGGGGTACGGCTACACCTTC
NA	TRBJ1-3	NA	TRBV29-1	CSVGRGGGNTIYF	TGCAGCGTTGGCAGGGGCGGTGGAAACACCATATATTTT
once	TRBJ2-1	NA	TRBV29-1	CSVPSVNEQFF	TGCAGCGTGCCCAGTGTCAATGAGCAGTTCTTC
NA	TRBJ1-4	TRBD1	TRBV7-9	CASSFQGAQGEKLFF	TGTGCCAGCAGCTTCCAGGGGGCGCAGGGTGAAAAACTGTTTTTT
NA	TRBJ1-2	NA	TRBV6-5	CASSSSEDTYNYGYTF	TGTGCCAGCAGTTCTAGTGAGGACACATATAACTATGGCTACACCTTC
NA	TRBJ1-5	NA	TRBV6-6	CASSYGTGYYQPQHF	TGTGCCAGCAGTTACGGTACAGGTTATTATCAGCCCCAGCATTTT
NA	TRBJ2-1	TRBD2	TRBV27	CASRKLAGGYNEQFF	TGTGCCAGCAGGAAACTAGCGGGGGGATACAATGAGCAGTTCTTC
NA	TRBJ2-5	NA	TRBV7-2	CASSFRADEETQYF	TGTGCCAGCAGCTTCAGGGCTGACGAAGAGACCCAGTACTTC